This TCR beta chain was sequenced during a study of T cells in women clearing cervical HPV infection. Study summary: Case blood was drawn when the lesion was first found; control blood after infection became undetectable.

Overall study findings and caveats: A classifier using richness and V gene abundances reached an AUC of more than 0.8. TRBV6-7 relative abundance averaged about 0.11% in cases and 0.15% to 0.2% in controls. Repertoire richness, not evenness, was significantly elevated in CIN3+ cases versus controls.

CDR3 length: 13 residues. The V and J ends lost 3 bases and 11 bases respectively, with 11 bases between them. Per germline, CDR1 MRHNA and CDR2 SNTAGT. Assay used: immunoSEQ multiplex PCR; TCRdb lists only in-frame clones, some missing. There are 30,000 to 35,000 clones in the sample, with approximately 4.2% held by the top ten. For this clone: No antigen is known for it. The DNA ends 3 residues before the CDR3 does, and the rest of the CDR3 is filled in from the germline J gene.

This clonotype was sampled from a woman aged 18 to 75 with a cervical HPV16 infection that either progressed to CIN3+ or cleared (not recorded which). This chain links TRBV6-4 with TRBJ1-6; D is perhaps TRBD1 (6 bases). The material sequenced was blood buffy coat. The CDR3 protein is CASSEQGLAPLHF. Incomplete CDR3 DNA: TGTGCCAGCAGTGAGCAGGGGTTGGCACCC.